The 26 T cell receptor beta chains listed next were all sequenced from one sample in a study of identical twins. Each CDR3 protein is one row after TCRdb ran MiXCR on the 5' RACE reads. The sample contains 310,000 or so distinct CDR3 sequences, about 8.9% of which appear only once. This same sample was also taken into another study, of yellow fever vaccine responses in identical twins.

Specimen: memory (CD45RO+) T cells sorted from blood. Receptors originate from a woman between 18 and 29 years old in good health.

This clonotype was seen more than once but under ten times. The genes are TRBV20-1 and TRBJ1-5; no firm D call. Trimming took 0 bases from V and 7 from J, leaving 10 bases between them. The CDR3 runs 13 residues. Germline V CDR1 and CDR2: DFQATT, SNEGSKA (reference sequence). In nucleotides, the CDR3 is TGCAGTGCTAGAGAGTTTAGATGGCAGCCCCAGCATTTT. Its protein product is CSAREFRWQPQHF.

This clonotype was counted a few times. V usage is TRBV20-1 and J usage is TRBJ1-4; 7 nucleotides match TRBD1. V lost 2 bases and J lost 3; bases outside the gene matches: 6. Germline-derived CDR1 and CDR2 are DFQATT and SNEGSKA (reference sequence). The length of the CDR3 is 15 residues. The CDR3 DNA reads as TGCAGTGCTAGACCCAACGGACAGGCTAATGAAAAACTGTTTTTT. Translating gives CSARPNGQANEKLFF.

This clonotype was recorded a few times. The chain combines TRBV7-9 with TRBJ2-5; TRBD2 is a possible D gene (6 bases). V lost 4 bases and J 5 bases, leaving 20 bases between the germline ends. Germline V lookup: CDR1 SEHNR, CDR2 FQNEAQ (reference sequence). This CDR3 region has 16 residues. CDR3 protein: CASSSLRGTEKETQYF. CDR3 bases: TGTGCCAGCAGCTCGCTCCGGGGGACTGAGAAGGAGACCCAGTACTTC.

This clonotype was seen more than once but under ten times. One end of the junction varies from germline; a read error may be responsible. The chain carries TRBV28 and TRBJ2-2; no clear D gene. This CDR3 is 16 amino acids long. The V gene's germline CDR1 is MDHEN and CDR2 SYDVKM. CDR3 loop: CASGLPTASNTGELFF. Written as DNA, the CDR3 is TGTGCCAGCGGTTTGCCGACGGCATCGAACACCGGGGAGCTGTTTTTT.

The chain recombines TRBV7-8 with TRBJ2-2; 10 nucleotides line up with TRBD2. The CDR3 spans 16 residues. The germline V gene has CDR1 SGHVS and CDR2 FQNEAQ. V trimming: 5 bases; J trimming: 7 bases; junction bases outside the gene matches: 10. The CDR3 region has the DNA TGTGCCAGCAGCGCCGCCGGGAGGACTAGCGGCGGGGAGCTGTTTTTT. Translation: CASSAAGRTSGGELFF.

This clonotype came up a few times. This chain links TRBV6-1 with TRBJ2-5, with D possibly being TRBD1 (5 bases). The CDR3 extends over 13 amino acids. V shed 6 bases and J shed 1 base, with 9 bases lying between them. Germline CDR1 and CDR2: MNHNS and SASEGT. CDR3: CASSSTAQETQYF. The CDR3 DNA reads as TGTGCCAGCAGCTCGACAGCCCAAGAGACCCAGTACTTC.

This chain uses TRBV10-3 with TRBJ1-2; tentative D call: TRBD1 (5 bases). V lost 2 bases, J lost 6 bases, and 13 bases lay in between. Per the germline V gene, CDR1 is ENHRY and CDR2 is SYGVKD. This CDR3 is 14 amino acids long. The CDR3, as DNA: TGTGCCATCAGTGAGGCTCAGGGAGTAGATGGCTACACCTTC. Protein: CAISEAQGVDGYTF.

The genes are TRBV20-1 and TRBJ2-3, with a tentative D call TRBD2 (7 bases). Germline V gives CDR1 DFQATT, CDR2 SNEGSKA (reference sequence). This CDR3 contains 12 residues. V dropped 7 bases and J dropped 6 bases, with 14 bases sitting between them. CDR3 DNA: TGCAGTGGGGGGCCAGCGGGGGATACGCAGTATTTT. This encodes CSGGPAGDTQYF.

The rearrangement uses TRBV3-1 and TRBJ2-1; 8 bases are a match to TRBD1. The V segment lost 5 bases and the J segment 3 bases; nucleotides outside the gene matches: 6. The CDR3 runs 15 residues. Germline assignment: CDR1 LGHDT and CDR2 YNNKEL (reference sequence). The CDR3 loop reads CASSLWTGNYNEQFF. CDR3 coding DNA: TGTGCCAGCAGCTTGTGGACAGGGAACTACAATGAGCAGTTCTTC.

This clonotype has just a few counts. The chain recombines TRBV7-2 with TRBJ2-7; possibly TRBD1 for D (6 bases). Trimming left V 5 bases short and J 3 bases short, with 14 bases between. Germline V lookup: CDR1 SGHTA, CDR2 FQGNSA. The CDR3 extends over 14 amino acids. CDR3 amino acids: CASSHRDLGYEQYF. The CDR3 DNA reads TGTGCCAGCAGCCACAGGGACCTGGGCTACGAGCAGTACTTC.

This clonotype has a handful of counts. V is TRBV3-1 and J is TRBJ2-5, with 8 bases that match TRBD2. The trim removed 8 bases at V and 9 bases at J, leaving 11 bases unmatched. Germline V CDR1 and CDR2: LGHDT, YNNKEL (reference sequence). The CDR3 is made up of 13 amino acids. The CDR3 DNA is TGTGCCAGCCAACAGAGCGGGAGTTGGCCCCAGTACTTC. It translates to CASQQSGSWPQYF.

There are a few counts of this clonotype. The CDR3 loop reads CASSLDGNRVEQQYV. The CDR3 DNA is TGTGCCAGCAGCTTAGATGGCAACAGGGTCGAACAGCAGTACGTC. The chain uses TRBV11-3 and TRBJ2-7; possibly TRBD1 for D (6 bases). The V and J ends lost 0 bases and 8 bases respectively, with 17 bases between them. The CDR3 is 15 residues long. Germline lookup yields CDR1 SGHNT and CDR2 YENEEA.

This chain joins TRBV20-1 and TRBJ2-1; weak D call: TRBD2 (5 bases). V was trimmed by 6 bases and J by 2 bases, leaving 20 bases between them. The CDR3 is 16 amino acids. Germline V gives CDR1 DFQATT, CDR2 SNEGSKA (reference sequence). This chain's CDR3 is CSAHRTGSNPYNEQFF. The CDR3, as DNA: TGCAGTGCACACCGGACGGGGAGCAACCCCTACAATGAGCAGTTCTTC.

The chain employs TRBV5-6 and TRBJ2-3, with TRBD1 identical over 9 bases. Germline V CDR1 and CDR2: SGHDT, YYEEEE. V lost 6 bases to trimming and J lost 3 bases; unmatched junction nucleotides: 8. The CDR3 spans 15 residues. The CDR3: CASTGGQGKTDTQYF. DNA of the CDR3: TGTGCCAGCACTGGAGGACAGGGGAAAACAGATACGCAGTATTTT.

Ten or more counts support this clonotype. The chain combines TRBV5-6 with TRBJ1-2; D remains unclear. In germline, CDR1 is SGHDT, CDR2 YYEEEE. The CDR3 totals 14 residues. V lost 2 bases and J lost 2, with 10 bases in between. As DNA, the CDR3 is TGTGCCAGCAGCTTTTCTGCAGGAAACTATGGCTACACCTTC. It translates to CASSFSAGNYGYTF.

At least ten counts were recorded for this clonotype. V and J are TRBV5-1 and TRBJ2-7, with D perhaps assigned TRBD1 or TRBD2 (5 bases each). V was pared by 0 bases and J by 3 bases, with 13 bases between. The germline gives CDR1 SGHRS, CDR2 YFSETQ. This CDR3 is 15 amino acids long. The CDR3, as DNA: TGCGCCAGCAGCTTGGCCGGGGACCCCTACTACGAGCAGTACGTC. Its protein product is CASSLAGDPYYEQYV.

This clonotype was counted between two and nine times. The J gene is TRBJ1-2, the V gene TRBV20-1; TRBD1 might be the D (6 bases). Germline V gene lookup returns CDR1 DFQATT and CDR2 SNEGSKA (reference sequence). The CDR3 is made up of 13 amino acids. The V and J ends lost 3 bases and 4 bases respectively, with 12 bases between them. For the CDR3, the DNA is TGCAGTGCTAGCGAGGGGGGTTCCTATGGCTACACCTTC. It translates to CSASEGGSYGYTF.

This clonotype was counted ten times or more. The chain combines TRBV4-2 with TRBJ1-2, with D hard to call. CDR1 is LGHNA, CDR2 YNFKEQ, per germline. The germline V and J ends were trimmed by 0 bases and 2 bases, with 7 bases remaining between them. This CDR3 contains 14 residues. The CDR3 sequence is CASSQDRFNYGYTF. The CDR3 DNA follows: TGTGCCAGCAGCCAAGACAGATTCAACTATGGCTACACCTTC.

This clonotype was observed many times. The J gene is TRBJ2-7, the V gene TRBV7-9, with D uncertain. Per germline, CDR1 SEHNR and CDR2 FQNEAQ (reference sequence). The V gene lost 0 bases and the J gene lost 10 bases, with 10 bases spanning the gap. The CDR3 is 12 amino acids. The CDR3 reads CASSLAAAHQYF. CDR3 DNA: TGTGCCAGCAGCTTAGCGGCGGCCCATCAGTACTTC.

V usage is TRBV5-1 and J usage is TRBJ2-7; D might be TRBD1 (6 bases). The CDR3 sequence is 13 residues long. V dropped 5 bases and J dropped 9 bases, with 18 bases sitting between them. Germline assignment: CDR1 SGHRS and CDR2 YFSETQ. CDR3 sequence reads: CASRQGEGIRQYF. The CDR3 region has the DNA TGCGCCAGCAGACAGGGAGAGGGGATTAGGCAGTACTTC. The full variable domain, rest sourced from reference TRBV5-1 and TRBJ2-7, is KAGVTQTPRYLIKTRGQQVTLSCSPISGHRSVSWYQQTPGQGLQFLFEYFSETQRNKGNFPGRFSGRQFSNSRSEMNVSTLELGDSALYLCASRQGEGIRQYFGPGTRLTVT.

This clonotype has a handful of counts. The chain is built from TRBV6-1 and TRBJ2-1, with 15 positions matching TRBD2. Trimming took 6 bases from V and 4 from J; bases not matched to a gene: 10. Germline CDR1 MNHNS, CDR2 SASEGT. CDR3 length equals 18 residues. The CDR3 protein is CASSRLPGLAGGYNEQFF. CDR3 coding DNA: TGTGCCAGCAGCCGACTGCCGGGACTAGCGGGGGGATACAATGAGCAGTTCTTC.

This clonotype was detected many times. The V gene is TRBV3-1, the J gene TRBJ2-5; D unresolved. The germline gives CDR1 LGHDT, CDR2 YNNKEL (reference sequence). This CDR3 has 14 residues. The ends were cut back, 4 bases at V and 5 bases at J, with 14 bases in the middle. In DNA, the CDR3 is TGTGCCAGCAGCCTTCTGGACGGAGAGGAGACCCAGTACTTC. Residues: CASSLLDGEETQYF.

This clonotype was observed a handful of times. The chain uses TRBV3-1 and TRBJ2-2; D uncertain. The CDR3 is 13 residues long. V shed 2 bases and J shed 6 bases, with 7 bases lying between them. Germline values: CDR1 LGHDT, CDR2 YNNKEL (reference sequence). Here the CDR3 reads CASSQSYSGELFF. The CDR3 DNA reads as TGTGCCAGCAGCCAATCGTACTCCGGGGAGCTGTTTTTT.

This clonotype was observed a handful of times. The chain has TRBV5-1 and TRBJ2-2; D remains ambiguous. Looked up from germline, CDR1 is SGHRS and CDR2 is YFSETQ. CDR3 length: 16 residues. Trimming stripped 1 base from V and 3 bases from J, with 13 bases between. DNA for the CDR3: TGCGCCAGCAGCTTGTTCCCTGAGGCGGACACCGGGGAGCTGTTTTTT. The encoded protein is CASSLFPEADTGELFF.

The chain combines TRBV5-4 with TRBJ2-1; D is unresolved. There are 14 residues in the CDR3. Trimming shortened V by 6 bases and J by 0 bases, and 10 bases separated the two germline ends. From germline, CDR1 is SGHNT and CDR2 YYREEE (reference sequence). The CDR3 reads CASTDRSSYNEQFF. The CDR3 DNA is TGTGCCAGCACGGACCGGAGCTCCTACAATGAGCAGTTCTTC. Looking up the rest from reference TRBV5-4 and TRBJ2-1 gives the full variable domain: ETGVTQSPTHLIKTRGQQVTLRCSSQSGHNTVSWYQQALGQGPQFIFQYYREEENGRGNFPPRFSGLQFPNYSSELNVNALELDDSALYLCASTDRSSYNEQFFGPGTRLTVL.

In its sample, this clonotype was seen a few times. J is TRBJ1-5 and V is TRBV6-2 or TRBV6-3; 7 bases agree with TRBD1. Germline trimming cut 5 bases from V and 5 bases from J; bases unmatched to any gene: 9. The CDR3 loop spans 15 amino acids. Germline values: CDR1 MNHEY, CDR2 SVGEGT. CDR3 DNA: TGTGCCAGCAGTGACGACAGGGTAATGGATCAGCCCCAGCATTTT. Translating it yields CASSDDRVMDQPQHF.